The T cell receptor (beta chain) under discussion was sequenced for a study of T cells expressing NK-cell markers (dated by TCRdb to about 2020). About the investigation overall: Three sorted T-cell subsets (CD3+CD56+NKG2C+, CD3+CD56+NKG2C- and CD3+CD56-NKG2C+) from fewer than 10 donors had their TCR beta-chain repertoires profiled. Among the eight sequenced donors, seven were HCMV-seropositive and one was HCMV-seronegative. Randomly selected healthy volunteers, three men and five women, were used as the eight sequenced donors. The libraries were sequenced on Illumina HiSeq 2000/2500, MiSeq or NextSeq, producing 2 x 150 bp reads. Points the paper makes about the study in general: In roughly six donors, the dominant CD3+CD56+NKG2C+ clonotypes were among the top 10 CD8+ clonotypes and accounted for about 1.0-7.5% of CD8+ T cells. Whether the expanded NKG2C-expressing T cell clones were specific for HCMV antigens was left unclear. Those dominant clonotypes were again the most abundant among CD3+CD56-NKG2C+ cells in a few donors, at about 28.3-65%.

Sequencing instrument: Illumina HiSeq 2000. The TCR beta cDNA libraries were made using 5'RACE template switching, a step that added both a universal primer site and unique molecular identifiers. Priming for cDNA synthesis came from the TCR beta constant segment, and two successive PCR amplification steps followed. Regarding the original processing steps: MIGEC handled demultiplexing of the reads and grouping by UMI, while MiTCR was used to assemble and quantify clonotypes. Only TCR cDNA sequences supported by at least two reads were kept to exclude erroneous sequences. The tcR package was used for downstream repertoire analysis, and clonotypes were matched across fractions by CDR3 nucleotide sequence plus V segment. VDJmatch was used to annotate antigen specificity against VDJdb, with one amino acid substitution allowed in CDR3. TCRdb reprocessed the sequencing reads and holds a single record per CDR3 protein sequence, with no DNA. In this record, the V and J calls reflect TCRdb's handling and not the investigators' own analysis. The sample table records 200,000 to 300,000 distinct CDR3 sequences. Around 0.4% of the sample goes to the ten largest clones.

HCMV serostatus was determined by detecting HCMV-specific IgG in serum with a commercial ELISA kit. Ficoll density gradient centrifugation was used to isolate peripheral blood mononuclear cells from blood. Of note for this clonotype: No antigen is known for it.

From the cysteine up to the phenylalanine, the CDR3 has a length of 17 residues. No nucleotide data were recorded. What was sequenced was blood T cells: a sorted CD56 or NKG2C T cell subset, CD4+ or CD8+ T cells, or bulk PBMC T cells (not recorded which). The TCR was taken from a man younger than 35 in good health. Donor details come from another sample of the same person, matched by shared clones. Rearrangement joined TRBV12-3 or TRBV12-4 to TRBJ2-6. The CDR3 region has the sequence CASSLGHRSSGANVLTF.